This T cell receptor beta chain was documented in a study of cytomegalovirus exposure and HLA in healthy donors. Overall study results and limits: Cytomegalovirus association was listed for under 200 TCR beta chains. Per a prior analysis, the majority of TCR beta V segments were productive roughly 87% or roughly 30% of the time. Sequence variants that were highly shared formed a cluster that was likely a sequencing artifact. Researchers had no immune exposure information except CMV serostatus available.

From germline, CDR1 is SGHNT and CDR2 YYREEE (reference sequence). The CDR3 sequence is 14 residues long. Trimming at V came to 4 bases and at J to 6 bases, leaving 4 bases not matched to a gene. This clone came up once. As yet, its antigen is unknown. Both 60 Vbeta primers and 13 Jbeta primers went into the PCR. Assay used: immunoSEQ multiplex PCR; TCRdb lists only in-frame clones, some missing. The data contain about 76,000 clones, roughly 76% of them singletons. The material sequenced was PBMCs. The rearrangement joins TRBV5-4 to TRBJ2-2; the match to TRBD1 covers 9 bases. The TCR sequence derives from a male donor in good health and CMV-seropositive. CDR3 DNA: TGTGCCAGCAGCCACCGACAGGGGGCCGGGGAGCTGTTTTTT. Protein sequence: CASSHRQGAGELFF.